This T cell receptor (beta chain) appears in the sequencing data of a study of a mutant IDH1 vaccine in newly diagnosed glioma. Study in general: The study gave patients eight vaccinations in weeks 1, 3, 5, 7, 11, 15, 19, 23. Vaccination was launched 4-6 weeks after radiotherapy alone, or with temozolomide cycles. Treated individuals were 62.5% male and roughly 40% female, averaging about 40 years of age. Findings of the study overall: Vaccine-induced immune responses were detected in approximately 93% of patients.

In the case of this clone: What it recognizes is unknown.

Time point defined: week 23, last vaccination. The investigators gave 300 ug of mutant IDH1 20-mer peptide in each vaccine dose, together with topical imiquimod. The repertoire was sequenced with immunoSEQ multiplex PCR; TCRdb's copy has only in-frame clones and lacks some. The sample includes around 56,000 clones, roughly 81% of them seen just once. The CDR3 spans 14 residues. Trimming cost V 10 bases and J 1 base, with 15 bases left between them. CDR1 LNHDA and CDR2 SQIVND come from the germline V gene (reference sequence). The sample was PBMCs, taken from a glioma patient whose treatment included an IDH1 peptide vaccine. The rearrangement uses TRBV19 and TRBJ2-3; D gene unclear. This receptor was taken from a woman between 40 and 50 years old with glioma. Some clones in this sample may be carry-over from other donors' samples. The CDR3 loop is CATASRARTDTQYF. CDR3 sequence (DNA): TGTGCCACCGCTTCCCGAGCTCGCACAGATACGCAGTATTTT.